The clone carrying this TCR beta chain occurred many times. The antigen is not known. This entry comes from a study of T cell repertoires in cytomegalovirus infection. Study details: Matching HLA type and CMV infection were both indicated by public TCR beta signatures. Notes on the study in general: CMV-specific TCR beta clonotypes restricted by HLA-C dominated the ex vivo response. Frequencies of public TCR beta families were cumulated, and this identified carriers of CMV plus the relevant HLA.

Via MiXCR, TCRdb re-called the reads, giving one row per CDR3 protein. This sample yields roughly 640,000 distinct CDR3 sequences, of which 20% to 30% are seen a single time; approximately 8% belongs to the top ten. The CDR3 contains 13 residues. V lost 5 bases and J lost 5; bases outside the gene matches: 6. In germline, CDR1 is SGHDT, CDR2 YYEEEE. The V gene is TRBV5-6, the J gene TRBJ2-5; 7 bases match TRBD1. The clonotype originates from a human donor in good health (CMV status not recorded). Some clones in this sample may be carry-over from other donors' samples. The specimen was CD8+ T cells from PBMCs. CDR3 loop: CASRIQGRETQYF. CDR3 sequence (DNA): TGTGCCAGCAGAATACAGGGGCGGGAGACCCAGTACTTC.